Listed here are 21 T cell receptor beta chains from one sample, sequenced in a study of T-cell reconstitution after alpha-beta-depleted transplantation in children. Unique molecular identifiers were incorporated into the prepared TCRbeta library. TCRdb passed the PCR reads through MiXCR, listing each CDR3 protein once. There are approximately 210,000 distinct CDR3 sequences in the sample; roughly a sixth occur only once, and about 41% lies in the top ten. The starting material was PBMCs, mostly from graft donor cells, obtained 360 days after TCRalphabeta/CD19-depleted stem cell transplant. These receptors came from a male patient under 10 years old who had a stem cell transplant for acute lymphoblastic leukemia, so the T cells may come from the graft donor.

The chain combines TRBV20-1 with TRBJ2-7; 9 bases match TRBD2. With V trimmed by 6 bases and J by 3 bases, 12 bases remained unmatched. This CDR3 has 15 amino acids. Germline loops: CDR1 DFQATT, CDR2 SNEGSKA (reference sequence). CDR3 nucleotides: TGCAGTGCACCGACTAGCGGAATTGGGAACTACGAGCAGTACTTC. Amino acid sequence: CSAPTSGIGNYEQYF.

The chain has TRBV11-2 and TRBJ2-7; D is tentatively TRBD1 or TRBD2 (5 bases each). Germline loops: CDR1 SGHAT, CDR2 FQNNGV. Trimming removed 1 base at V and 7 bases at J, with 17 bases between. This CDR3 is 15 amino acids long. The CDR3 spells CASSLVWPGTGEQYF. The CDR3 DNA reads as TGTGCCAGCAGCTTAGTCTGGCCGGGGACGGGTGAGCAGTACTTC. The variable domain in full, completed from reference TRBV11-2 and TRBJ2-7, reads EAGVAQSPRYKIIEKRQSVAFWCNPISGHATLYWYQQILGQGPKLLIQFQNNGVVDDSQLPKDRFSAERLKGVDSTLKIQPAKLEDSAVYLCASSLVWPGTGEQYFGPGTRLTVT.

The chain couples TRBV11-2 to TRBJ2-2, with 14 bases aligning to TRBD2. J lost 4 bases, V lost 5 bases, and 9 bases had no gene match. Germline assignment: CDR1 SGHAT and CDR2 FQNNGV. The CDR3 has 18 amino acids. The CDR3 DNA follows: TGTGCCAGCAGCCGATCTCCGGGACTAGCGGGGGTCACCGGGGAGCTGTTTTTT. Its translation: CASSRSPGLAGVTGELFF.

This clonotype was detected only a few times. The V call is TRBV5-1, the J call TRBJ2-2, with a tentative D call TRBD1 (6 bases). Deletions cut 3 bases from V and 3 bases from J, with 15 bases between. The CDR3 runs 16 residues. Germline assignment: CDR1 SGHRS and CDR2 YFSETQ. CDR3 protein: CASSSRQVVHTGELFF. The CDR3 region has the DNA TGCGCCAGCAGCTCTAGACAGGTTGTCCACACCGGGGAGCTGTTTTTT.

There are a few counts of this clonotype. The CDR3 DNA reads TGTGCCACACGACGGGCCTTTGAAGCTTTCTTT. Its protein product is CATRRAFEAFF. This chain links TRBV6-2 or TRBV6-3 with TRBJ1-1; D gene uncertain. The CDR3 is 11 amino acids. V lost 10 bases and J 7 bases, leaving 13 bases between the germline ends. The germline V gene has CDR1 MNHEY and CDR2 SVGEGT.

This clonotype was found a few times. V usage is TRBV28 and J usage is TRBJ2-6, with D maybe TRBD1 (5 bases). This CDR3 comprises 13 residues. Germline V gene sequence: CDR1 MDHEN, CDR2 SYDVKM. Trimming took 7 bases from V and 2 from J, leaving 6 bases between them. The DNA for the CDR3 is TGTGCCAGCAAAGGGGCTGGGGCCAACGTCCTGACTTTC. Amino acid sequence: CASKGAGANVLTF.

The rearrangement uses TRBV12-3 or TRBV12-4 and TRBJ2-1; weak D call: TRBD2 (5 bases). The CDR3 has 14 amino acids. Trimming pared 6 bases from V and 4 bases from J, leaving 13 bases between. The DNA for the CDR3 is TGTGCCAGCAGGGCGGGTAGGTGGTACAATGAGCAGTTCTTC. Protein sequence: CASRAGRWYNEQFF.

This clonotype has only a few counts. This chain joins TRBV20-1 and TRBJ1-2, with D uncertain. The CDR3 sequence is 13 residues long. CDR1 and CDR2 (germline): DFQATT, SNEGSKA (reference sequence). V lost 3 bases and J 4 bases, leaving 12 bases between the germline ends. The CDR3 bases are TGCAGTGCTAGGGGTCCTGTAAGCTATGGCTACACCTTC. As protein: CSARGPVSYGYTF.

The rearrangement links TRBV12-3 or TRBV12-4 to TRBJ2-3; D may be TRBD2 (5 bases). This CDR3 has 12 amino acids. V dropped 6 bases and J dropped 8 bases, with 12 bases sitting between them. CDR3 protein: CASSQADGTQYF. CDR3 DNA: TGTGCCAGCAGCCAAGCGGATGGTACGCAGTATTTT.

This clonotype was observed a few times. J is TRBJ2-3 and V is TRBV27; TRBD1 matches 7 bases. This CDR3 is built from 12 residues. Looked up from germline, CDR1 is MNHEY and CDR2 is SMNVEV (reference sequence). The V segment lost 2 bases and the J segment 8 bases; nucleotides outside the gene matches: 1. The CDR3 DNA reads TGTGCCAGCAGTTTAGAGGGGGCTACGCAGTATTTT. Translation gives CASSLEGATQYF.

CDR3 protein: CASRNRGWGYGYTF. DNA of the CDR3: TGTGCCAGCAGAAACAGGGGCTGGGGCTATGGCTACACCTTC. The rearrangement uses TRBV7-2 and TRBJ1-2; 7 bases agree with TRBD1. CDR3 length: 14 amino acids. Germline V gene lookup returns CDR1 SGHTA and CDR2 FQGNSA. Trimming removed 6 bases from V and 4 bases from J; junction bases left unmatched: 8.

Many counts were recorded for this clonotype. This chain links TRBV12-3 or TRBV12-4 with TRBJ1-1; TRBD1 is a possible D gene (6 bases). Trimming stripped 6 bases from V and 2 bases from J, with 25 bases between. The CDR3 covers 18 residues. The CDR3 DNA is TGTGCCAGCAGGATTACGGACAGAGGGATTTCCATAAACACTGAAGCTTTCTTT. It codes for CASRITDRGISINTEAFF.

This chain joins TRBV6-2 or TRBV6-3 and TRBJ2-1; possibly TRBD1 for D (5 bases). Trimming removed 0 bases from V and 6 bases from J, with 9 bases in between. The length of the CDR3 is 14 residues. Germline values: CDR1 MNHEY, CDR2 SVGEGT. CDR3 loop: CASSYSTESNEQFF. The CDR3 DNA reads TGTGCCAGCAGTTACTCGACAGAGAGCAATGAGCAGTTCTTC.

The chain links TRBV7-6 to TRBJ1-1, with unresolved D. Germline V gene sequence: CDR1 SGHVS, CDR2 FNYEAQ. The CDR3 is 13 residues long. Trimming removed 3 bases at V and 3 bases at J, with 8 bases between. CDR3 in DNA: TGTGCCAGCAGCTTGGGTTCGGACACTGAAGCTTTCTTT. Translation: CASSLGSDTEAFF.

The J gene is TRBJ1-1, the V gene TRBV21-1. TRBV21-1 is shown as a pseudogene. This CDR3 is built from 16 residues. CDR3 coding DNA: TGTGCCAGCAGCAAAGAGCCCCTCCTCGGGGCCACTGAACCTTTCTTT. Its protein is CASSKEPLLGATEPFF.

This clonotype was observed a few times. CDR3 residues: CASSIYRNTGELFF. CDR3 DNA: TGCGCCAGCAGCATTTACAGGAACACCGGGGAGCTGTTTTTT. This chain joins TRBV5-1 and TRBJ2-2; D uncertain. CDR3 length: 14 amino acids. CDR1 SGHRS and CDR2 YFSETQ come from the germline V gene. V was trimmed by 4 bases and J by 1 base, leaving 8 bases between them.

This rearrangement joins TRBV14 to TRBJ2-3; D remains ambiguous. Germline V gene data show CDR1 as SGHDN and CDR2 as FVKESK. The CDR3 has 12 residues. V lost 1 base to trimming and J lost 7 bases, with 6 bases between them. In nucleotides, the CDR3 is TGTGCCAGCAGCCAAGGTCAATATACGCAGTATTTT. Translated, it gives CASSQGQYTQYF.

This clonotype was detected a few times. The chain joins TRBV7-9 to TRBJ2-5; 7 nucleotides match TRBD1. This CDR3 comprises 16 residues. The junction had 9 bases not matched to a gene; V was cut back by 1 base and J by 4 bases. Germline CDR1 reads SEHNR; CDR2 reads FQNEAQ (reference sequence). CDR3 residues: CASSLDSAGDRETQYF. Here the CDR3 DNA reads TGTGCCAGCAGCTTAGACTCCGCAGGGGACAGAGAGACCCAGTACTTC.

In this sample, this clonotype turned up once. The chain couples TRBV5-1 to TRBJ2-2; weak D call: TRBD2 (5 bases). The CDR3 totals 16 residues. CDR1 and CDR2 from the germline V gene are SGHRS and YFSETQ. V lost 4 bases, J lost 3 bases, and 16 bases lay in between. The CDR3 is CASSRSEGKDTGELFF. The CDR3 nucleotides read TGCGCCAGCAGCCGCTCTGAGGGCAAGGACACCGGGGAGCTGTTTTTT.

The chain links TRBV5-1 to TRBJ2-5; D gene uncertain. Looked up from germline, CDR1 is SGHRS and CDR2 is YFSETQ. V was cut by 0 bases and J by 5 bases, with 14 bases left in between. CDR3 length: 15 residues. The CDR3 region has the DNA TGCGCCAGCAGCTTGGGGGCAGGTTACCGGGAGACCCAGTACTTC. Protein product: CASSLGAGYRETQYF.

The V gene is TRBV7-2, the J gene TRBJ2-1, with 7 positions matching TRBD1. Germline CDR1 SGHTA, CDR2 FQGNSA. The ends lost 2 bases at V and 7 bases at J; junction bases unmatched: 5. The CDR3 consists of 14 residues. DNA of the CDR3: TGTGCCAGCAGCTTAAGAAGCAGGGGGAATGAGCAGTTCTTC. It specifies CASSLRSRGNEQFF.